The sequence of this T cell receptor beta chain was determined in a study of graft-versus-host responses after intestinal transplantation. TCRdb's copy holds only in-frame clones and misses some; the assay was immunoSEQ multiplex PCR. This table holds about 25,000 clones, under 45% found once. This clone showed up just a few times. This CDR3 has 21 residues. Germline V gene sequence: CDR1 LGHNA, CDR2 YNFKEQ. J gave up 0 bases and V 1 base, and 14 bases lay outside the gene matches. This receptor was identified in a human patient who received an intestinal transplant. This chain connects TRBV4-2 to TRBJ2-6; 8 nucleotides line up with TRBD2. Material: alloreactive CD4+ T cells from a mixed lymphocyte reaction culture, obtained before intestinal transplant. Stated subset: CFSE-low proliferating T cells sorted from roughly six-day pre-transplant mixed lymphocyte reaction (GvH or HvG direction). The CDR3 sequence: CASSQVRTGGLFLSGANVLTF. CDR3 DNA: TGTGCCAGCAGCCAAGTTAGGACGGGGGGGCTATTCCTCTCTGGGGCCAACGTCCTGACTTTC.